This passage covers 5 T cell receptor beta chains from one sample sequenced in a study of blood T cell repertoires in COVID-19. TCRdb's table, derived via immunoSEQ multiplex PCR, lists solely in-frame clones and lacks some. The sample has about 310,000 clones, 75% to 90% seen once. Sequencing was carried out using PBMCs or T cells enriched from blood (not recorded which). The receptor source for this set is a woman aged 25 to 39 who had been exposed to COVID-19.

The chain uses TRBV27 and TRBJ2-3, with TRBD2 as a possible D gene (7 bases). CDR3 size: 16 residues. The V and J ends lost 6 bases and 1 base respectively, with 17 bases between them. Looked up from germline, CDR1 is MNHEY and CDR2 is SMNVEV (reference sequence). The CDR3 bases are TGTGCCAGCAGACCGCGGTGGCGGGGGCGCACAGATACGCAGTATTTT. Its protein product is CASRPRWRGRTDTQYF.

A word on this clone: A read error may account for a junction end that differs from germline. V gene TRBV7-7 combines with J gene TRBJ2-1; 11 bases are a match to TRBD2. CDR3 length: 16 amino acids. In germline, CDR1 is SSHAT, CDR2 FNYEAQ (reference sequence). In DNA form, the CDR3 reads TGTGCTAGCAGCGAGAGACTAGCGGGATACTACAATGAGCAGTTCTTC. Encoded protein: CASSERLAGYYNEQFF.

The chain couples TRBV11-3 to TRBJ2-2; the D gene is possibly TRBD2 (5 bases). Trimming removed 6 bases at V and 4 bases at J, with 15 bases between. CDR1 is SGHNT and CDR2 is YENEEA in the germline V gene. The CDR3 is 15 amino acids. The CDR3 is CASSYNPGSTGELFF. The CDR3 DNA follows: TGTGCCAGCAGTTATAACCCGGGGTCCACCGGGGAGCTGTTTTTT.

The CDR3 bases are TGTGCCAGCAGCTTTTCCCGGGGACACCTCATTTCTGGAAACACCATATATTTT. This encodes CASSFSRGHLISGNTIYF. The chain recombines TRBV7-2 with TRBJ1-3; D perhaps matches TRBD1 (6 bases). The CDR3 has 18 amino acids. Germline CDR1 is SGHTA and CDR2 is FQGNSA. The ends were cut back, 3 bases at V and 1 base at J, with 19 bases in the middle. The whole variable domain, remainder taken from reference TRBV7-2 and TRBJ1-3, is GAGVSQSPSNKVTEKGKDVELRCDPISGHTALYWYRQSLGQGLEFLIYFQGNSAPDKSGLPSDRFSAERTGGSVSTLTIQRTQQEDSAVYLCASSFSRGHLISGNTIYFGEGSWLTVV.

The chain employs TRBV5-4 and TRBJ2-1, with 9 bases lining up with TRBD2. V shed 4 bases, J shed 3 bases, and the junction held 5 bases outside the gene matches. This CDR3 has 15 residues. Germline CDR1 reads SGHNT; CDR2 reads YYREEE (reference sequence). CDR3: CASSRTSVFYNEQFF. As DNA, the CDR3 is TGTGCCAGCAGCAGGACTAGCGTCTTCTACAATGAGCAGTTCTTC.